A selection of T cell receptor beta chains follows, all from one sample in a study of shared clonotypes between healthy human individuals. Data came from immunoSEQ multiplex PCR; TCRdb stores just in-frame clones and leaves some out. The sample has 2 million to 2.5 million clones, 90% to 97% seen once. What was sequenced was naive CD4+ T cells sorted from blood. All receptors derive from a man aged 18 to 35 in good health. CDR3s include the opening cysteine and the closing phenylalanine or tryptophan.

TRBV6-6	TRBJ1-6	CASSPDSSYNSPLHF
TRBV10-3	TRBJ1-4	CATPWRQGNEKLFF
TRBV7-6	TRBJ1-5	CASSLEDGRNSNQPQHF
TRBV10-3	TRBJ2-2	CAIREGLAGLANTGELFF
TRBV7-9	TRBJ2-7	CASSSGLYEQYF
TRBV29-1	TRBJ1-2	CSVEGRDYGYTF
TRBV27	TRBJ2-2	CASRTKEGTGELFF
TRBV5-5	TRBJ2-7	CASSLQYEQYF
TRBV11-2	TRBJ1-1	CASSPQGGGTEAFF
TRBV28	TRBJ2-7	CASGVVGTGNYEQYF
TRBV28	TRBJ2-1	CASSLLAVPYNEQFF
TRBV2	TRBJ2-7	CASSGGGSGASYEQYF
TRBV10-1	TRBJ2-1	CASSESSLVNEQFF
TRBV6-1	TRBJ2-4	CASRAENIQYF
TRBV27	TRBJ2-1	CASSSPREALNEQFF
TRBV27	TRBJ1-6	CASSLGQTVNSPLHF
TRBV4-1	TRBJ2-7	CASRAGRDRAAYEQYF
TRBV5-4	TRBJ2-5	CASSPGRGLALETQYF
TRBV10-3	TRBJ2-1	CAIKRASEQFF
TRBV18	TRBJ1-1	CASHGQPGTEAFF
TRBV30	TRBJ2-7	CAWSVSQEQYF
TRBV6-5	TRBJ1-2	CASSYATGGTYGYTF
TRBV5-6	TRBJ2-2	CASSSDRGRGELFF
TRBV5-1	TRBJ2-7	CASSSGRTTGSAGEQYF
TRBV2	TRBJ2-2	CASSEDAGSRTGELFF
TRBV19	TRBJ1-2	CASRREWTDYGYTF
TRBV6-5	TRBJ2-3	CASSLQYLSDTQYF
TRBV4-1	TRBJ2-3	CASNQHRGRGPDTQYF
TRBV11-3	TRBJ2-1	CASSFLGAGNEQFF
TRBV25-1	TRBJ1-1	CASSESENTEAFF